The rows below give T cell receptor beta chains drawn from one sample of a study of blood T cell repertoires in COVID-19. Sequencing was performed with immunoSEQ multiplex PCR; in TCRdb, only in-frame clones are kept and a portion is missing. This sample yields some 220,000 clones, of which about 86% are seen a single time; around 3% belongs to the top ten. Sequenced sample: peripheral blood. The receptor source for this set is a woman aged 30 to 39 who had recovered from COVID-19. Both conserved end residues are part of each CDR3. Size is stated for part of the rows, as once, few or many counts, or as a class when the clone is expanded.

TRBJ1-4	15	NA	TRBV5-1	CASSDDRATNEKLFF
TRBJ2-7	14	NA	TRBV5-4	CASTIQGGGYEQYF
TRBJ2-1	14	NA	TRBV10-3	CAISFTSGSNEQFF
TRBJ1-5	12	NA	TRBV19	CASTLGGKPQHF
TRBJ1-2	16	once	TRBV5-1	CASSLESRVANYGYTF
TRBJ1-4	12	few	TRBV28	CASTQEGRELFF
TRBJ2-1	15	many	TRBV28	CASSSLAGGGNEQFF
TRBJ2-2	16	NA	TRBV11-2	CASSWKLVKSTGELFF
TRBJ2-5	14	NA	TRBV5-1	CASSPLSGKETQYF
TRBJ1-1	16	NA	TRBV27	CASSLGDRAENTEAFF
TRBJ2-1	15	NA	TRBV6-5	CASSTGTTYYNEQFF
TRBJ2-1	16	NA	TRBV2	CASSDVAAPSYNEQFF
TRBJ1-2	15	NA	TRBV5-1	CASSTGQGAAYGYTF
TRBJ2-7	16	few	TRBV6-2/TRBV6-3	CASSYTSGTGSYEQYF
TRBJ2-2	18	NA	TRBV28	CASSPGTSGRVDTGELFF
TRBJ1-1	15	NA	TRBV5-4	CASSLGQPTDLEAFF
TRBJ2-7	16	few	TRBV4-2	CASSQKSTGSSYEQYF
TRBJ2-1	16	NA	TRBV19	CASSPRGAGGNNEQFF
TRBJ1-5	15	NA	TRBV30	CAWSQPGTDNQPQHF
TRBJ2-2	18	NA	TRBV27	CASSFLGLAGVLVGELFF
TRBJ1-1	18	NA	TRBV7-7	CASSLPDRGRPSGTEAFF
TRBJ2-1	15	once	TRBV9	CASSPRTGGYNEQFF
TRBJ2-7	15	NA	TRBV6-1	CASSDDTGGVYEQYF
TRBJ2-7	15	NA	TRBV5-1	CASTPGAGRSYEQYF
TRBJ1-5	14	NA	TRBV6-5	CASMAGTGYQPQHF
TRBJ1-5	13	NA	TRBV19	CASSIWEDQPQHF
TRBJ2-7	12	NA	TRBV6-5	CASRGTTYEQYF
TRBJ2-5	17	NA	TRBV5-1	CASSSRPLTGVGETQYF
TRBJ1-4	17	NA	TRBV5-5	CASSLGTGYATNEKLFF
TRBJ1-2	14	once	TRBV29-1	CSATPGTEEYGYTF
TRBJ1-1	15	few	TRBV5-1	CASSLGRTGDTEAFF
TRBJ1-1	18	few	TRBV28	CASLLTQREGSPNTEAFF
TRBJ2-3	18	NA	TRBV3-1/TRBV3-2	CASSQDRLFYARSDTQYF
TRBJ2-3	15	NA	TRBV20-1	CSASCRDRLRYTQYF
TRBJ1-4	15	NA	TRBV6-5	CASSYSSGFNEKLFF
TRBJ1-1	12	once	TRBV28	CASSFLETEAFF
TRBJ1-5	15	NA	TRBV28	CASSLQGTSNQPQHF
TRBJ2-1	15	NA	TRBV5-5	CASSLGLRPAYEQFF
TRBJ1-3	16	NA	TRBV5-1	CASSPLAGVAGNTIYF
TRBJ1-1	12	NA	TRBV6-6	CASRPTGNWAFF
TRBJ2-2	16	NA	TRBV7-8	CASSFFEGARTGELFF
TRBJ2-1	14	NA	TRBV30	CAWSGLAGWNEQFF
TRBJ2-4	14	NA	TRBV10-3	CAISVGGSKNIQYF
TRBJ2-7	18	NA	TRBV7-2	CASSPPGTSGRRSYEQYF
TRBJ1-5	17	NA	TRBV19	CASNPGTQPDSNQPQHF
TRBJ1-6	15	NA	TRBV27	CASRVGSSYNSPLHF
TRBJ2-1	14	NA	TRBV19	CASSSGAYYNEQFF
TRBJ1-2	13	NA	TRBV10-3	CAIESGDTYGYTF
TRBJ2-5	17	NA	TRBV12-2	CASRLVGASDPQETQYF
TRBJ1-5	14	NA	TRBV6-5	CASSKDRNNQPQHF
TRBJ2-5	15	NA	TRBV3-1/TRBV3-2	CASSDATGGRETQYF
TRBJ2-7	14	few	TRBV28	CASSPWTESYEQYF
TRBJ1-3	12	NA	TRBV7-9	CASSPGGNTIYF
TRBJ2-5	14	NA	TRBV6-5	CASSYSASGETQYF
TRBJ1-2	15	NA	TRBV28	CASSLDLGRPYGYTF
TRBJ1-1	17	NA	TRBV19	CASSIARWDRGDTEAFF
TRBJ1-4	13	once	TRBV5-6	CASSDPPGEKLFF
TRBJ2-7	15	NA	TRBV5-1	CASSPTSGALTREYF
TRBJ2-1	11	NA	TRBV2	CASRDSGEQFF
TRBJ2-7	16	NA	TRBV3-1/TRBV3-2	CASSQDDIAGGYEQYF